Each of the 30 T cell receptor beta chains below was sequenced from the same sample in a study of beta chain features in type 1 diabetes. Every bit of the isolated RNA underwent reverse transcription, so sequencing read expressed TCRB transcripts. TCRdb's copy holds only in-frame clones and misses some; the assay was immunoSEQ multiplex PCR. Of 330,000 or so clones in the sample, 14% were seen once. The sample was central memory CD4+ T cells from blood. These TCRs come from a man aged 25 to 45 in good health.

This clone was counted a few times. V gene TRBV4-3 combines with J gene TRBJ1-2; D might be TRBD1 (5 bases). Germline loops: CDR1 LGHNA, CDR2 YSLEER. This CDR3 region has 12 residues. Deletions cut 0 bases from V and 9 bases from J, with 8 bases between. DNA of the CDR3: TGCGCCAGCAGCCAAGACGCGGGGCGCTACACCTTC. This sequence encodes CASSQDAGRYTF.

This clone was recorded many times. The chain combines TRBV7-2 with TRBJ1-1, with TRBD1 as a possible D gene (5 bases). From germline, CDR1 is SGHTA and CDR2 FQGNSA. This CDR3 is built from 16 residues. V shed 6 bases and J shed 2 bases, with 19 bases lying between them. CDR3 amino acids: CASRIRGDGSNTEAFF. CDR3 DNA sequence: TGTGCCAGCAGAATCCGGGGGGACGGATCCAACACTGAAGCTTTCTTT.

V is TRBV5-1 and J is TRBJ2-1, with D maybe TRBD2 (5 bases). This CDR3 is 15 amino acids long. Trimming pared 4 bases from V and 0 bases from J, leaving 11 bases between. CDR1 and CDR2 from the germline V gene are SGHRS and YFSETQ. CDR3 in amino acids: CASSTERSSYNEQFF. For the CDR3, the DNA is TGCGCCAGCAGCACCGAGCGGAGCTCCTACAATGAGCAGTTCTTC.

The CDR3 coding sequence is TGTGCCAGCAGGCCTCAAGGCTCCTATAATTCACCCCTCCACTTT. Amino acids: CASRPQGSYNSPLHF. The chain employs TRBV6-5 and TRBJ1-6; D ambiguous. The CDR3 has 15 residues. Deletions cut 6 bases from V and 0 bases from J, with 9 bases between. Germline V gene lookup returns CDR1 MNHEY and CDR2 SVGAGI.

This clone was counted a few times. The chain carries TRBV6-5 and TRBJ2-1; D possibly corresponds to TRBD2 (6 bases). The CDR3 is 12 residues long. Germline V gene lookup returns CDR1 MNHEY and CDR2 SVGAGI. V gave up 5 bases and J gave up 8 bases, with 10 bases separating them. Here the CDR3 reads CASSDGGHEQFF. As DNA, the CDR3 is TGTGCCAGCAGTGACGGGGGACATGAGCAGTTCTTC.

This sequence joins TRBV7-9 and TRBJ1-2; D gene ambiguous. V lost 8 bases to trimming and J lost 0 bases, with 10 bases between them. The length of the CDR3 is 13 residues. Germline CDR1 is SEHNR and CDR2 is FQNEAQ (reference sequence). Written as DNA, the CDR3 is TGTGCCAGCCTCGGCAGAACTAACTATGGCTACACCTTC. It encodes CASLGRTNYGYTF.

The J gene is TRBJ1-6, the V gene TRBV7-2; D not resolved. The CDR3 extends over 16 amino acids. Germline V gene data show CDR1 as SGHTA and CDR2 as FQGNSA. The V gene lost 2 bases and the J gene lost 6 bases, with 14 bases spanning the gap. The CDR3 coding sequence is TGTGCCAGCAGCTTACGTTTGGAGCAAACTAATTCACCCCTCCACTTT. The encoded protein is CASSLRLEQTNSPLHF.

In its sample, this clone was seen a few times. The chain couples TRBV11-3 to TRBJ2-5, with 7 bases identical to TRBD1. CDR1 SGHNT and CDR2 YENEEA come from the germline V gene. The CDR3 is made up of 14 amino acids. Trimming cost V 8 bases and J 2 bases; bases outside gene matches: 8. The CDR3 here is CASRLTGRQETQYF. Written as DNA, the CDR3 is TGTGCCAGCCGATTGACAGGGCGGCAAGAGACCCAGTACTTC.

This clone was counted at least ten times. This chain links TRBV5-6 with TRBJ1-4, with a possible D match to TRBD1 (5 bases). Looked up from germline, CDR1 is SGHDT and CDR2 is YYEEEE. Trimming shortened V by 1 base and J by 8 bases, and 9 bases separated the two germline ends. The CDR3 sequence is 13 residues long. This CDR3 reads CASSLKGVEKLFF. The CDR3 DNA is TGTGCCAGCAGCTTGAAAGGGGTGGAAAAACTGTTTTTT.

This clone has just a few counts. The rearrangement uses TRBV7-9 and TRBJ1-5; TRBD1 aligns across 7 bases. The CDR3 spans 13 residues. The germline V gene has CDR1 SEHNR and CDR2 FQNEAQ (reference sequence). The ends lost 5 bases at V and 4 bases at J; junction bases unmatched: 2. The CDR3 loop is CASSEQGNQPQHF. The DNA of the CDR3 is TGTGCCAGCAGCGAACAGGGGAATCAGCCCCAGCATTTT.

This clone was recorded a few times. The rearrangement links TRBV18 to TRBJ2-3; D may be TRBD1 (5 bases). Germline V CDR1 and CDR2: KGHSH, LQKENI. The V gene lost 2 bases and the J gene lost 6 bases, with 9 bases spanning the gap. The CDR3 contains 13 residues. CDR3 sequence: CASSPARQDTQYF. The CDR3 coding sequence is TGTGCCAGCTCACCAGCCCGACAGGATACGCAGTATTTT.

The chain recombines TRBV9 with TRBJ1-1, with D perhaps matching TRBD1 (6 bases). The CDR3 sequence is 14 residues long. Germline CDR1 is SGDLS and CDR2 is YYNGEE. Trimming took off 2 bases at V and 4 bases at J, with 12 bases between the two ends. CDR3 in DNA: TGTGCCAGCAGCGTGTTGGCACAGGGCACTGAAGCTTTCTTT. Translation gives CASSVLAQGTEAFF.

This clone has a handful of counts. This chain connects TRBV2 to TRBJ2-5; 14 bases are shared with TRBD2. V was clipped by 6 bases and J by 2 bases; unmatched bases: 5. The CDR3 extends over 16 amino acids. Germline lookup yields CDR1 SNHLY and CDR2 FYNNEI. CDR3 in amino acids: CASSRTSGGRQETQYF. CDR3 bases: TGTGCCAGCAGCCGGACTAGCGGGGGGAGACAAGAGACCCAGTACTTC.

This clone showed up just a few times. The rearrangement joins TRBV2 to TRBJ1-5; maybe TRBD1 (6 bases). Per the germline V gene, CDR1 is SNHLY and CDR2 is FYNNEI. Between the trimmed V and J ends, which lost 6 bases and 3 bases, there was a span of 12 bases. The CDR3 loop spans 14 amino acids. For the CDR3, the DNA is TGTGCCAGCAGGTTAACAGGGTTCAATCAGCCCCAGCATTTT. Translation gives CASRLTGFNQPQHF.

This clone has a handful of counts. The chain is built from TRBV5-1 and TRBJ2-3; 10 bases align to TRBD2. V lost 7 bases to trimming and J lost 1 base; unmatched junction nucleotides: 0. Germline loops: CDR1 SGHRS, CDR2 YFSETQ. The CDR3 has 13 amino acids. CDR3 sequence: CASGLAGTDTQYF. The CDR3 nucleotides read TGCGCCAGCGGACTAGCGGGCACAGATACGCAGTATTTT.

This clone was detected only a few times. The chain uses TRBV30 and TRBJ1-1; 7 bases are a match to TRBD1. J was trimmed by 7 bases and V by 5 bases; bases with no gene match: 7. The CDR3 covers 12 residues. Germline V gene lookup returns CDR1 GTSNPN and CDR2 SVGIG (reference sequence). The CDR3 loop is CAWSRQGLEAFF. For the CDR3, the DNA is TGTGCCTGGTCCCGACAGGGTCTTGAAGCTTTCTTT.

This clone was seen repeatedly, ten times or more. This sequence joins TRBV5-1 and TRBJ2-3, with D perhaps given as TRBD1 or TRBD2 (5 bases each). The V end was cut by 1 base, the J end by 2 bases, with 14 bases between. Germline CDR1 is SGHRS and CDR2 is YFSETQ. CDR3 size: 16 residues. CDR3 residues: CASSLMGPGTTDTQYF. CDR3 coding DNA: TGCGCCAGCAGCTTGATGGGACCGGGTACCACAGATACGCAGTATTTT.

The chain links TRBV9 to TRBJ2-1, with TRBD2 as a possible D gene (6 bases). V lost 0 bases and J 8 bases, leaving 15 bases between the germline ends. The CDR3 has 15 amino acids. Germline V gene data show CDR1 as SGDLS and CDR2 as YYNGEE. This CDR3 reads CASSVDQGRGYEQFF. The CDR3 region has the DNA TGTGCCAGCAGCGTAGATCAGGGACGGGGGTATGAGCAGTTCTTC.

The chain uses TRBV21-1 and TRBJ2-3. TRBV21-1 is flagged as a pseudogene. The CDR3 is 16 residues long. The CDR3, as DNA: TGTGCCAGCAGCAAAGGTGTCCCGGCCTCCACAGATACGCAGTATTTT. Translation: CASSKGVPASTDTQYF.

This clone turned up a few times. The chain couples TRBV4-3 to TRBJ1-2; D is possibly TRBD1 (5 bases). The germline CDR1 and CDR2 sequences are LGHNA and YSLEER. The V end was cut by 2 bases, the J end by 8 bases, with 12 bases between. There are 13 residues in the CDR3. This CDR3 is CASSQLTGLGYTF. In DNA form, the CDR3 reads TGCGCCAGCAGCCAACTAACAGGTTTAGGCTACACCTTC.

J is TRBJ2-2 and V is TRBV6-6, with 9 bases matching TRBD1. Germline lookup yields CDR1 MNHNY and CDR2 SVGAGI (reference sequence). Losses at the gene ends were 5 bases for V and 1 base for J; bases not matched to a gene: 5. This CDR3 is built from 16 residues. The CDR3 region is CASSPPGQGNTGELFF. The CDR3 DNA reads TGTGCCAGCAGTCCTCCGGGACAGGGGAACACCGGGGAGCTGTTTTTT.

This rearrangement joins TRBV9 to TRBJ2-2; TRBD1 is a possible D gene (5 bases). The CDR3 sequence is 14 residues long. CDR1 SGDLS and CDR2 YYNGEE come from the germline V gene. The V end lost 6 bases, the J end lost 2 bases, and 11 bases lay between the germline ends. The CDR3: CASTLDSNTGELFF. The CDR3 coding sequence is TGTGCCAGCACACTTGACAGTAACACCGGGGAGCTGTTTTTT. Full variable domain (remainder filled in from reference TRBV9 and TRBJ2-2): DSGVTQTPKHLITATGQRVTLRCSPRSGDLSVYWYQQSLDQGLQFLIQYYNGEERAKGNILERFSAQQFPDLHSELNLSSLELGDSALYFCASTLDSNTGELFFGEGSRLTVL.

Many counts were recorded for this clone. The J gene is TRBJ2-5, the V gene TRBV4-3; D remains unclear. The CDR3 covers 13 residues. Germline-derived CDR1 and CDR2 are LGHNA and YSLEER. Trimming stripped 1 base from V and 4 bases from J, with 7 bases between. CDR3 sequence: CASSQAPTETQYF. The DNA of the CDR3 is TGCGCCAGCAGCCAAGCGCCGACAGAGACCCAGTACTTC.

This clone was observed a few times. This chain links TRBV11-2 with TRBJ1-2; 11 nucleotides line up with TRBD1. Germline V CDR1 and CDR2: SGHAT, FQNNGV. This CDR3 has 14 amino acids. V was pared by 5 bases and J by 8 bases, with 7 bases of the junction left unmatched. In DNA, the CDR3 is TGTGCCAGCAGCACGGACAGGGGGCGATACGGCTACACCTTC. It yields the protein CASSTDRGRYGYTF.

The chain links TRBV7-2 to TRBJ2-3, with TRBD2 matching 10 bases. The V gene's germline CDR1 is SGHTA and CDR2 FQGNSA. The length of the CDR3 is 15 residues. V lost 5 bases to trimming and J lost 3 bases; unmatched junction nucleotides: 5. CDR3 nucleotide sequence: TGTGCCAGCAGCGAGGTAGCGGGGGGTACAGATACGCAGTATTTT. This encodes CASSEVAGGTDTQYF.

This clone was found a few times. The CDR3 is CASSLNAGAGELFF. CDR3 nucleotides: TGTGCCAGCAGCCTAAACGCAGGGGCCGGGGAGCTGTTTTTT. V gene TRBV7-2 combines with J gene TRBJ2-2; tentative D call: TRBD1 (6 bases). The V and J ends lost 5 bases and 6 bases respectively, with 13 bases between them. This CDR3 region has 14 residues. Germline CDR1 SGHTA, CDR2 FQGNSA.

V is TRBV6-5 and J is TRBJ2-1; D call uncertain. Germline V lookup: CDR1 MNHEY, CDR2 SVGAGI. The CDR3 sequence is 14 residues long. V was trimmed by 4 bases and J by 4 bases, leaving 11 bases between them. CDR3 in amino acids: CASSSQVFYNEQFF. Written as DNA, the CDR3 is TGTGCCAGCAGTTCGCAGGTCTTTTACAATGAGCAGTTCTTC.

The chain uses TRBV4-1 and TRBJ2-3; 7 bases are shared with TRBD2. In germline, CDR1 is MGHRA, CDR2 YSYEKL. The CDR3 is 16 amino acids. V was clipped by 1 base and J by 2 bases; unmatched bases: 6. In nucleotides, the CDR3 is TGCGCCAGCAGCCAAGGTGCACTAGCGATCACAGATACGCAGTATTTT. This encodes CASSQGALAITDTQYF.

This clone has just a few counts. The V call is TRBV29-1, the J call TRBJ2-5, with D tentatively TRBD1 or TRBD2 (5 bases each). Germline lookup yields CDR1 SQVTM and CDR2 ANQGSEA. Trimming removed 7 bases at V and 5 bases at J, with 14 bases between. The CDR3 runs to 12 residues. CDR3 in amino acids: CSAGASGETQYF. Here the CDR3 DNA reads TGCAGCGCCGGGGCCTCGGGGGAGACCCAGTACTTC.

This rearrangement joins TRBV11-2 to TRBJ2-3, with 10 bases identical to TRBD2. The V gene end was trimmed by 1 base and the J gene end by 5 bases; junction bases not matched to a gene: 6. The CDR3 has 16 amino acids. In germline, CDR1 is SGHAT, CDR2 FQNNGV. The CDR3 sequence: CASSLVIAGGVDTQYF. The CDR3 bases are TGTGCCAGCAGCTTAGTTATAGCGGGGGGAGTAGATACGCAGTATTTT.